This TCR beta chain was observed in a study of vaccination effects on CD4 cells after COVID-19. A remark on this clone: Its matching antigen is unknown.

Sequenced by immunoSEQ multiplex PCR; TCRdb stores in-frame clones only, minus some. Of tens of thousands of clones listed, more than 65% were seen once; the top ten hold 3.5% to 4.5%. From germline, CDR1 is MNHNY and CDR2 SVGAGI (reference sequence). With 4 bases removed from V and 4 bases from J, the gap between germline ends came to 17 bases. The CDR3 runs to 16 residues. With 9 to 11 days of culture completed, CD4+ T cells were isolated. This person caught SARS-CoV-2 sometime from March to December 2020, and PCR testing confirmed the infection. Vaccine administered to participants consisted of two doses of either BNT162b2 or mRNA-1273.

Source: CD4+ T cells from PBMCs cultured without peptide, taken after COVID-19 vaccination. The clonotype originates from a human donor who had a prior SARS-CoV-2 infection. The rearrangement uses TRBV6-6 and TRBJ2-1; D possibly corresponds to TRBD2 (5 bases). Here the CDR3 reads CASSSRDLSWYNEQFF. The CDR3 coding sequence is TGTGCCAGCAGTTCACGGGATCTCTCGTGGTACAATGAGCAGTTCTTC.